The following is a TCR beta chain sequence with its context. Its antigen is unidentified. Other nucleotide sequences from this sample produce the same CDR3. This CDR3 spans 13 amino acids. Germline CDR1 is MNHEY and CDR2 is SMNVEV (reference sequence). V trimming: 3 bases; J trimming: 4 bases; junction bases outside the gene matches: 3. The record originates from a study of monozygotic twins with cystic fibrosis. The repertoire was sequenced with immunoSEQ multiplex PCR; TCRdb's copy has only in-frame clones and lacks some. The data show about 15,000 clones, with approximately 84% seen just once and approximately 1.1% held by the top ten. Study-wide findings and caveats: Median Simpson clonality of 0.0095 suggested naive T cells predominated. V usage most resembled the co-twin in 13 of 16 pairs. Shared CDR3 numbers were not associated with age, concordance or severity. Monozygotic CF twin pairs shared significantly more nucleotide-identical clonotypes than unrelated CF individuals did.

Source material: blood. The chain recombines TRBV27 with TRBJ2-7, with 7 bases fitting TRBD1. This clonotype was sampled from a boy between 10 and 17 years old with cystic fibrosis. In nucleotides, the CDR3 is TGTGCCAGCAGTTTGGGACAGACGTACGAGCAGTACTTC. As protein: CASSLGQTYEQYF.